This T cell receptor beta chain was captured by sequencing in a study of blood T cells in healthy people across ages. Turning to the study itself: The capture of about one barcoded beta molecule per two T cells was achieved by template switching.

Researchers collected 9 to 10 milliliters of peripheral blood from every single donor. With a J-beta primer mix and a sample-barcoded 5' primer, a second PCR ran about 7 to 12 cycles. One entry per CDR3 protein, called by TCRdb with MiXCR from the 5' RACE reads. This sample yields about 680,000 distinct CDR3 sequences, of which around 48% are seen a single time; under 35% belongs to the top ten. Findings and limits, study-wide: Bulk PBMC profiling left naive and antigen-experienced comparisons inconclusive.

With respect to this clonotype: Antigen: not known.

Sequenced input: blood. This receptor was obtained from a woman aged 55-75 years in good health.

In nucleotides, the CDR3 is TGCAGCGTTGGCAGGGGGTCCTACAATGAGCAGTACTTC. Translated, it gives CSVGRGSYNEQYF. This chain connects TRBV29-1 to TRBJ2-4; 7 bases align to TRBD1. V trimming: 4 bases; J trimming: 13 bases; junction bases outside the gene matches: 13. This CDR3 has 13 residues. Germline CDR1 SQVTM, CDR2 ANQGSEA.